Each of the 4 T cell receptor beta chains below was sequenced from the same sample in a study of T-cell memory formation after mild COVID-19. TCRdb recomputed calls from the 5' RACE reads with MiXCR, one row per CDR3 protein. This table has 400,000 to 450,000 distinct CDR3 sequences, over 15% appearing once. The sequenced sample consisted of PBMCs or a T cell subset sorted from them (not recorded which). These receptor sequences come from a man aged 18 to 30 who had mild COVID-19 (a few samples of this study predate the infection). Cell type and time point are not known.

This clonotype was recorded many times. The rearrangement joins TRBV6-1 to TRBJ2-2; D gene uncertain. The CDR3 runs 13 residues. Germline V lookup: CDR1 MNHNS, CDR2 SASEGT. V was clipped by 0 bases and J by 3 bases, with 2 bases between them. CDR3: CASSEADTGELFF. Here the CDR3 DNA reads TGTGCCAGCAGTGAAGCGGACACCGGGGAGCTGTTTTTT.

This chain joins TRBV5-1 and TRBJ2-7, with D unclear. Germline CDR1 and CDR2: SGHRS and YFSETQ. CDR3 length equals 15 residues. Trimming cost V 4 bases and J 0 bases, with 14 bases left between them. The CDR3 loop reads CASSPGPVSSYEQYV. The CDR3 DNA reads as TGCGCCAGCAGCCCCGGGCCGGTGAGCTCCTACGAGCAGTACGTC.

This clonotype was detected a few times. V gene TRBV7-8 combines with J gene TRBJ1-2; D gene ambiguous. The V and J ends lost 5 bases and 8 bases respectively, with 18 bases between them. Germline V gene sequence: CDR1 SGHVS, CDR2 FQNEAQ. There are 14 residues in the CDR3. The CDR3 loop is CASSPRTGAWGYTF. The CDR3, as DNA: TGTGCCAGCAGCCCAAGGACTGGAGCGTGGGGCTACACCTTC.

This clonotype was counted many times. Written as DNA, the CDR3 is TGTGCCAGCAGCGAGTCAGGGGCAAATACGCAGTATTTT. This sequence encodes CASSESGANTQYF. V gene TRBV14 combines with J gene TRBJ2-3; a weak D match, TRBD1 (6 bases). The CDR3 loop spans 13 amino acids. Trimming stripped 5 bases from V and 7 bases from J, with 13 bases between. CDR1 SGHDN and CDR2 FVKESK come from the germline V gene.